This T cell receptor beta chain was profiled in a study of CXCR3-negative and CXCR3-positive naive CD8 T cells. A note on this clonotype: Its target is not known.

The CDR3 has 16 amino acids. Germline loops: CDR1 MNHEY, CDR2 SVGAGI. In triplicate, each CD8+ T cell subset was sorted at fewer than 350,000 cells per replicate. CD45RO-CCR7+CD27+CD95- marked naive CD8+ T cells. General study results and limits: Naive subsets did not differ in surface CD5, and TRB CDR3 properties served to infer TCR strength. Naive cells that were CXCR3-positive had more hydrophobic TRB CDR3s (compared with CXCR3-negative naive cells). Memory cells differed in TRBV-TRBJ usage, but naive CXCR3-negative and CXCR3-positive cells had similar usage.

The TRB cDNA libraries were prepared by 5' RACE with UMI labels. TCRdb reprocessed the 5' RACE reads; each CDR3 protein has one entry and no DNA is given. Reported are under 85,000 distinct CDR3 sequences; the ten largest clones contain roughly 0.64%. This TCR came from a human donor in good health. Some clones in this sample may be carry-over from other donors' samples. Sample: naive CXCR3+ CD8+ T cells from blood. Described subset: CD45RO-CCR7+CD27+CD95- naive CD8+ T cells expressing CXCR3 (TNR3+). The chain couples TRBV6-5 to TRBJ2-2; TCRdb proposes TRBD1, but this gene call is untestable without DNA. CDR3 amino acids: CASSYFGTENTGELFF.